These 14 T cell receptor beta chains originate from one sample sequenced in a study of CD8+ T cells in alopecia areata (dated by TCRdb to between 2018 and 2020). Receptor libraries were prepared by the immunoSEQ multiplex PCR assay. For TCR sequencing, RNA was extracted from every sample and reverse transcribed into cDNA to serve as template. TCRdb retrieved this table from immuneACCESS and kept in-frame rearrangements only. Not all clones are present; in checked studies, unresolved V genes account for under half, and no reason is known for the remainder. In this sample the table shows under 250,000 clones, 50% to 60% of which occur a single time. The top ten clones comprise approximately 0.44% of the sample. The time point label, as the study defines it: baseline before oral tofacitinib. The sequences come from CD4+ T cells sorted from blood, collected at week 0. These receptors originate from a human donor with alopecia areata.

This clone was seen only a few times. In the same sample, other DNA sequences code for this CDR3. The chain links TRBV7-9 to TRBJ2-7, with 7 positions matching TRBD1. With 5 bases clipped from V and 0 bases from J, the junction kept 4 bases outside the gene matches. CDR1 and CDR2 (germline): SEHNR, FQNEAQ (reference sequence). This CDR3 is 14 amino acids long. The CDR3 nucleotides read TGTGCCAGCAGCCTGACAGGGAGCTCCTACGAGCAGTACTTC. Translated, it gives CASSLTGSSYEQYF. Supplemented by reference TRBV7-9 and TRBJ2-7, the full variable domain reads DTGVSQNPRHKITKRGQNVTFRCDPISEHNRLYWYRQTLGQGPEFLTYFQNEAQLEKSRLLSDRFSAERPKGSFSTLEIQRTEQGDSAMYLCASSLTGSSYEQYFGPGTRLTVT.

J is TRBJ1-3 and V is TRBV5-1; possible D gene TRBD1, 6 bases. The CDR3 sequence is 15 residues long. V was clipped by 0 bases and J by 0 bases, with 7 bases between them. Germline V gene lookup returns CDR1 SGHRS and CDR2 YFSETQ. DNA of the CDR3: TGCGCCAGCAGCTTGGGGACAGTCTCTGGAAACACCATATATTTT. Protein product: CASSLGTVSGNTIYF.

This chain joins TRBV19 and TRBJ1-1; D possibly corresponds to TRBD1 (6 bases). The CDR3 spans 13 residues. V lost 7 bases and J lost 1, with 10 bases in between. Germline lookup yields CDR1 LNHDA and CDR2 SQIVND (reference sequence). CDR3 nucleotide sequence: TGTGCCAGTACGAACAGGGAGAACACTGAAGCTTTCTTT. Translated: CASTNRENTEAFF.

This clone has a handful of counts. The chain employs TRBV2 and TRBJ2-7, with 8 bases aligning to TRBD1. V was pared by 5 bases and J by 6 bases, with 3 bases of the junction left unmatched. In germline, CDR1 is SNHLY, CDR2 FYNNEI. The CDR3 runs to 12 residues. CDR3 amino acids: CASSTDRGEQYF. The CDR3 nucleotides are TGTGCCAGCAGTACAGACAGGGGCGAGCAGTACTTC.

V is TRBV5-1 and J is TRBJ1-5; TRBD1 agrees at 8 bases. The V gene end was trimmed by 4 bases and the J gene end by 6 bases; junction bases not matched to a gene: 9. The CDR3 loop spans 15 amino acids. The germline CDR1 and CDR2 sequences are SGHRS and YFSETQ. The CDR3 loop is CASSPEQGAAQPQHF. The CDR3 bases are TGCGCCAGCAGCCCGGAGCAGGGGGCCGCTCAGCCCCAGCATTTT.

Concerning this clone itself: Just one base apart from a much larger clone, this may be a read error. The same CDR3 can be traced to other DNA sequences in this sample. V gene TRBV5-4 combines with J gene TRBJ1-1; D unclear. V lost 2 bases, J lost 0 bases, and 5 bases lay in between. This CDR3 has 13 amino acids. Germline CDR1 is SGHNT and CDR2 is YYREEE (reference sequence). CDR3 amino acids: CASSLGVNTEAFF. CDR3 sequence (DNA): TGTGCCAGCAGCTTAGGAGTGAACACTGAAGCTTTCTTT.

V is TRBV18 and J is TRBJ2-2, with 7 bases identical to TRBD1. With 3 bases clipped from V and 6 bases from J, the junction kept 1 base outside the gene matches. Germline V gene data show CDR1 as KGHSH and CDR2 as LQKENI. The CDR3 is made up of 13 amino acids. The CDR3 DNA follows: TGTGCCAGCTCACCGACAGGGTCCGGGGAGCTGTTTTTT. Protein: CASSPTGSGELFF.

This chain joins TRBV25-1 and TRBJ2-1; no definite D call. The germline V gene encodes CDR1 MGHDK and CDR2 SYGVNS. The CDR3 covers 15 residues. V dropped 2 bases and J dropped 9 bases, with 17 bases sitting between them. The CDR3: CASSEGLVSVSEQFF. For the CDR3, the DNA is TGTGCCAGCAGTGAAGGTTTGGTAAGCGTAAGTGAGCAGTTCTTC.

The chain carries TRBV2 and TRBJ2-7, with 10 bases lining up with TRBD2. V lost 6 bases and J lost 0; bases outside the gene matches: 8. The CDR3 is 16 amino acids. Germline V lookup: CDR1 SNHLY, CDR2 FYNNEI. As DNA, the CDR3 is TGTGCCAGCAGCCGTTATTCTAGCGGGAGCTCCTACGAGCAGTACTTC. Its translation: CASSRYSSGSSYEQYF.

This CDR3 reads CASSRGDRVWETQYF. In DNA, the CDR3 is TGTGCCAGCAGCCGCGGCGACAGGGTGTGGGAGACCCAGTACTTC. The V gene is TRBV27, the J gene TRBJ2-5; 7 nucleotides match TRBD1. The CDR3 runs 15 residues. The germline V gene encodes CDR1 MNHEY and CDR2 SMNVEV (reference sequence). The trim removed 6 bases at V and 5 bases at J, leaving 12 bases unmatched.

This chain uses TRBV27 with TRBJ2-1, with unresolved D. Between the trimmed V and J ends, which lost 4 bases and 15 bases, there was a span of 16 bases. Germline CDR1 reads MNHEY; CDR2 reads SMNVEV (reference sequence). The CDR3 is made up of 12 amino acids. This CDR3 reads CASSSPAAGPFF. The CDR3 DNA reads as TGTGCCAGCAGTTCCCCCGCCGCCGGTCCGTTCTTC.

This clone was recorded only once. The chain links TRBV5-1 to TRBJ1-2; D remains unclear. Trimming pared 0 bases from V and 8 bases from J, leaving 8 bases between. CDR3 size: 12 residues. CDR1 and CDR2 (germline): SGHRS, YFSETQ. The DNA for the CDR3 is TGCGCCAGCAGCTTGGATCAGCGAGGCTACACCTTC. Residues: CASSLDQRGYTF. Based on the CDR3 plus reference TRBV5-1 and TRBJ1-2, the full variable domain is KAGVTQTPRYLIKTRGQQVTLSCSPISGHRSVSWYQQTPGQGLQFLFEYFSETQRNKGNFPGRFSGRQFSNSRSEMNVSTLELGDSALYLCASSLDQRGYTFGSGTRLTVV.

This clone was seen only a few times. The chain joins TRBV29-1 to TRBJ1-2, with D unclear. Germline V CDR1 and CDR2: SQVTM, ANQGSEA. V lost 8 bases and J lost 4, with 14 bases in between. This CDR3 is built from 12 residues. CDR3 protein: CSISSNFYGYTF. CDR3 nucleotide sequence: TGCAGCATCTCATCCAACTTCTATGGCTACACCTTC.

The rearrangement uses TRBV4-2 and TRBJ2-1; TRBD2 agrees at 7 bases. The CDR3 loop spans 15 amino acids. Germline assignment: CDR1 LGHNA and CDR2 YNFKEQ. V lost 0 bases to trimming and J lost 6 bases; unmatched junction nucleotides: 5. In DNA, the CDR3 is TGTGCCAGCAGCCAAGATGCCAGCGGGGCCAATGAGCAGTTCTTC. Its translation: CASSQDASGANEQFF.